This T cell receptor beta chain was profiled in a study of blood T cell repertoires in COVID-19. Data came from immunoSEQ multiplex PCR; TCRdb stores just in-frame clones and leaves some out. This sample has approximately 75,000 clones, with approximately 80% found just once. The clonotype comes from a man in his forties or fifties with COVID-19, enrolled during active disease. Sequencing was done on a sample of peripheral blood.

The CDR3 sequence: CASSQDENTNYGYTF. CDR3 nucleotide sequence: TGCGCCAGCAGCCAAGATGAGAATACTAACTATGGCTACACCTTC. J is TRBJ1-2 and V is TRBV4-1, with D hard to call. Trimming pared 0 bases from V and 0 bases from J, leaving 8 bases between. The germline gives CDR1 MGHRA, CDR2 YSYEKL. The CDR3 runs 15 residues.